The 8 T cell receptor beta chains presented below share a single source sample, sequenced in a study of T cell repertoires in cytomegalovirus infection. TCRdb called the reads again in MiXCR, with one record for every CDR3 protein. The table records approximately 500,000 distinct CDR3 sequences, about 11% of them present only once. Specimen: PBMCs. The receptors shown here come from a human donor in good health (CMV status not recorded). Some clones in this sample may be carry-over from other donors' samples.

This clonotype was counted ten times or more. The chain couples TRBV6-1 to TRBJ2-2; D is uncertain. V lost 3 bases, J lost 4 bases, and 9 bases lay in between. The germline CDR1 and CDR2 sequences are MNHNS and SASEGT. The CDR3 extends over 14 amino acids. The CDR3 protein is CASSDRLVTGELFF. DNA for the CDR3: TGTGCCAGCAGTGATCGTTTGGTCACCGGGGAGCTGTTTTTT.

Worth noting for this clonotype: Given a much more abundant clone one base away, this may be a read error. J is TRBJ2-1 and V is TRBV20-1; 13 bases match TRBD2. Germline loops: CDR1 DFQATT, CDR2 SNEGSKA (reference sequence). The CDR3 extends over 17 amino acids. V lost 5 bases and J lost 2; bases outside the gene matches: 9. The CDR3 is CSALTSGRASPYNEQFF. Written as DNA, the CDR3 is TGCAGTGCTCTTACTAGCGGGAGGGCCAGCCCCTACAATGAGCAGTTCTTC.

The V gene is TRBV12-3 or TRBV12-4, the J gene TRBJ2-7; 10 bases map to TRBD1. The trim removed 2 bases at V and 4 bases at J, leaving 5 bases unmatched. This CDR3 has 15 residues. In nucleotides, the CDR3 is TGTGCCAGCAGTTTAAGTGGGACAGGGGTATACGAGCAGTACTTC. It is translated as CASSLSGTGVYEQYF.

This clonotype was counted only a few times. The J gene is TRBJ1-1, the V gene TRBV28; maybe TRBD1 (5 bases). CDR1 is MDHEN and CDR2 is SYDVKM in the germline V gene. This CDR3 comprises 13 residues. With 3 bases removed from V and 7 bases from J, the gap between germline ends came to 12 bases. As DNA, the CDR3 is TGTGCCAGCAGTTTGAAGACAGAGGATGAAGCTTTCTTT. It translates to CASSLKTEDEAFF.

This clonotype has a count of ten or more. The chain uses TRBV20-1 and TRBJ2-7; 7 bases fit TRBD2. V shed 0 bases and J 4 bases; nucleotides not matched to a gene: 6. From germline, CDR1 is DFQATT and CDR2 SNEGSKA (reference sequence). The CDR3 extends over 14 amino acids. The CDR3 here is CSARDWGEGYEQYF. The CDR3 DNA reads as TGCAGTGCTAGAGATTGGGGGGAGGGGTACGAGCAGTACTTC.

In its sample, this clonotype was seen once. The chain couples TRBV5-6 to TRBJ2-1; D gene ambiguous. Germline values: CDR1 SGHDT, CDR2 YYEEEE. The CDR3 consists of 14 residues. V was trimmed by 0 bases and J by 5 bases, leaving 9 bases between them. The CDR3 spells CASSLGSSHNEQFF. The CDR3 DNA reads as TGTGCCAGCAGCTTGGGCTCGTCCCACAATGAGCAGTTCTTC.

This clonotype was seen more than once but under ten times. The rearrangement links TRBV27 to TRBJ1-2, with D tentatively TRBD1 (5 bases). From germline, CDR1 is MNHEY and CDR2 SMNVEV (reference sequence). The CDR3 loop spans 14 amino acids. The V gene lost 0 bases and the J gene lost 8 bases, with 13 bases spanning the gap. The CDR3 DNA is TGTGCCAGCAGTTTATCTATGGGGGTTTGGGGCTACACCTTC. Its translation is CASSLSMGVWGYTF.

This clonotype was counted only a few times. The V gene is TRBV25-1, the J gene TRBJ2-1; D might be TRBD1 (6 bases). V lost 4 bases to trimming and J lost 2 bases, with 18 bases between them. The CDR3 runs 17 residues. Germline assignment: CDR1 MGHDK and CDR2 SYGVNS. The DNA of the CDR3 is TGTGCCAGCAGTGCATCGCGGACAGTTAAAACCTACAATGAGCAGTTCTTC. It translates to CASSASRTVKTYNEQFF. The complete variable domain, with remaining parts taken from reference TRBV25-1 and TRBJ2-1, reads EADIYQTPRYLVIGTGKKITLECSQTMGHDKMYWYQQDPGMELHLIHYSYGVNSTEKGDLSSESTVSRIRTEHFPLTLESARPSHTSQYLCASSASRTVKTYNEQFFGPGTRLTVL.